This T cell receptor (beta chain) was found in a study of cytomegalovirus exposure and HLA in healthy donors (dated by TCRdb to between 2016 and 2019). Regarding the research as a whole: An earlier analysis of some 600 of the donors reported about 260 Gb of sequence data and 90 million to 120 million unique TCR beta sequences obtained from some 200 million T cells. Around 330 gigabases of sequencing data and 70 million to 100 million unique TCR sequences made up an early release that covered around 640 HLA-typed donors. Among the approximately 420 genotyped donors, around 81% belonged to the genetic ancestry cluster associated with self-reported Caucasian donors. The aim of the study was to test whether cataloging public T cell receptors could identify signatures of past pathogen exposure. The T cell repertoires of around 670 subjects were profiled by immunosequencing and related to cytomegalovirus serostatus. In addition to the first cohort of 666 subjects, a separate validation cohort of under 150 different subjects was used. The study combined high-throughput TCR immunosequencing, statistical association of individual TCRs with disease status, and machine learning to predict cytomegalovirus infection status. In a later analysis, previously published TCR beta repertoires from roughly 710 donors were re-analyzed and high-resolution HLA genotyping was added so that TCR occurrence patterns could be studied. In the later analysis, no new phenotypic data were used to find candidate immune exposures; instead, reliance was placed on TCR beta sequences and their occurrence across donors. An earlier analysis of some 600 of the donors applied high-throughput TCR beta sequencing to assess whether each TCR beta V gene segment acted as functional or pseudogenic. Donor age, sex, ethnicity and CMV serostatus were collected together with the repertoire data. A later genetic analysis used genome-wide SNP genotypes for about 55% of the 666 donors, treating that subset as a discovery cohort. All discovery cohort repertoires had been generated using a single sequencing platform. HLA typing included class I and class II loci at four-digit resolution. Typing coverage differed by locus: A, B, C, DRB1 and DQB1 were typed in about 620-640 donors, DQA1 in approximately 520, DPA1 in 600 to 610, and DPB1 in roughly 450. Five DR-DQ haplotypes were handled as single units for association and clustering because linkage in the cohort was strong. Among around 400 genotyped donors of the cohort, an average of approximately 240,000 unique TCR beta nucleotide sequences was sequenced per donor, of which 15% to 20% were non-productive. Overall results and qualifications from the work: A total of 164 TCR beta chains were listed by the study as associated with cytomegalovirus. A later analysis found that HLA-associated TCR beta chains were more clonally expanded and had lower generation probabilities than equally common non-associated chains. It was suggested by the authors that the approach could potentially be generalized to other disease states and immunological phenotypes. The classifier was reported to diagnose cytomegalovirus status with high specificity and sensitivity in both the original and validation cohorts. Linkage disequilibrium might explain the correlated functional status among segregating V segments, but an unknown experimental factor could not be excluded. Most CMV-associated TCR beta chains appeared to be HLA-restricted in a later analysis, and the HLA associations seemed to be driven largely by CMV exposure. A further reported finding was that TCR beta sequences accurately predicted the HLA-A and HLA-B alleles for most subjects in the first cohort. Strong co-occurrence of HLA alleles, especially DR and DQ, made assigning TCR associations to individual alleles difficult. Compared with the approximately 670-donor mean, donors in an Asian-associated ancestry cluster had fewer N-insertions in productive TCRs, according to a later genetic analysis. Immune exposure information for the cohort was limited to CMV serostatus. A later analysis found that TCR association rates varied across HLA loci, with DRB1 alleles showing the most associated TCRs and HLA-C alleles the fewest. The presence/absence analyses assumed that sequencing depth was roughly uniform across donors, and that assumption may not be true. A few of the identified cytomegalovirus-associated TCR beta chains were confirmed in vitro to be specific for cytomegalovirus antigens. Because counts were too low, under 20 rarely observed V segments, including chromosome 9 orphons, were left out of the earlier analysis of some 640 of the donors. Because some donors lacked HLA typing at each locus, the association tests relied only on the typed subset. The sequencing pipeline was judged likely to have produced a cluster of highly shared sequence variants as a technical artifact. In a later analysis, about 17,000 TCR beta sequences were associated with specific HLA alleles at a false discovery rate of 0.05. This cohort had only TCR beta chains sequenced, and the lack of alpha or paired-chain data limited which features could be detected. An association between a missense DCLRE1C variant and V-gene and J-gene trimming of TCR beta chains was found in a later genetic analysis and replicated in an independent cohort. Several of the top co-occurrence clusters appeared to be linked to parvovirus B19, influenza, CMV and Epstein-Barr virus, according to a later analysis. In an earlier analysis of around 600 of the donors, most TCR beta V segments were observed in productive rearrangements about 90% or about 30% of the time, broadly matching IMGT annotations. Most TCR sequences were observed very rarely across donors, whereas some public TCRs were present in many individuals.

The cohort was made up of about 610 healthy bone marrow donors. At the time of sampling, every cohort member was nominally healthy, though immune exposures that went unrecorded were likely present. The donor tested CMV seropositive, placing the donor among the 250 to 300 seropositive members of the cohort. Each donor provided a peripheral blood sample, and peripheral blood mononuclear cells were used for TCR beta sequencing. Genomic DNA was extracted from the blood cell samples with the Qiagen DNeasy Blood Extraction Kit. With regard to this clone: What this receptor recognizes is not known. No base qualities exist here, and no much larger clone lies one base off it.

The method was the immunoSEQ multiplex PCR assay. For the multiplex PCR, a mixture combining 60 forward primers for TCR Vbeta segments and 13 reverse primers for TCR Jbeta segments was used. A multiplex PCR assay on genomic DNA amplified the CDR3 region of rearranged TCR beta genes. Amplified TCR beta libraries were sequenced as 87-base-pair reads on the Illumina HiSeq System. The paper's processing steps were these. A later analysis counted about 76 million unique TCR beta chains across the 666 repertoires, and 10 million to 11 million of these chains were shared by at least two donors. To remove PCR and sequencing errors, raw reads were error-corrected and collapsed into unique sequences using a nearest-neighbor algorithm that merged closely related sequences. V, D and J gene segments were assigned by aligning CDR3 sequences to IMGT reference sequences. For a sequence to be retained, a match of at least six nucleotides was required to both a V gene segment and a J gene segment. Rearrangements were classified as productive when the CDR3 lacked stop codons and remained in frame with V and J, and all other rearrangements were classified as non-productive. CDR3 was defined according to IMGT convention as the region running from the second conserved V-encoded cysteine to the conserved J-encoded phenylalanine. In an earlier analysis of around 540 of the donors, sequences lacking an unambiguous match to a single V gene segment were excluded. In an earlier analysis of some 590 of the donors, V segments were called functional above 56.7% productive rearrangements and were called segregating when the between-donor standard deviation exceeded 5%. A statistical classification framework was developed to diagnose cytomegalovirus status using the catalog of TCR beta chain sequences. In a later analysis, TCR nucleotide sequences were compared against IMGT/GENE-DB human TR gene sequences so that V and J genes could be assigned. A later analysis assigned CDR3 sequences and most-parsimonious VDJ recombination scenarios with the TCRdist pipeline. In a later analysis, each TCR beta chain was defined by its CDR3 amino acid sequence together with its V-gene family, and reads without a unique V-gene family were excluded. To address suspected cross-contamination and a sequencing artifact, a later analysis removed 592 highly shared, low-generation-probability nucleotide sequences. For each public chain, a later analysis derived a clonal expansion index from normalized ranks of inferred template counts within each repertoire. A later analysis computed generation probabilities with a VDJ recombination model fitted to out-of-frame rearrangements, and checked the results against IGoR. In a later analysis, TCR-TCR, TCR-HLA and TCR-CMV co-occurrence was scored with hypergeometric tests, and a repertoire-size bias correction was applied to TCR pairs. False discovery rates were estimated in a later analysis by permuting HLA or CMV assignments 20 times. In a later analysis, co-occurring TCRs were grouped using DBSCAN, and TCRdist sequence similarity was added for clustering within HLA-allele-positive subsets. Co-occurrence clustering excluded repertoires with fewer than 30,000 or more than 120,000 public chains, plus five with anomalous nucleotide sharing. The table comes from immuneACCESS by way of TCRdb, which keeps in-frame sequences with V and J called. Part of the clones is missing from these tables; in studies checked, under half for an unresolved V gene and the rest for unknown reasons. Clonal size and the V and J genes are those of that table, whereas D and trimming came from the DNA. In this sample the table shows approximately 150,000 clones, roughly 79% of which occur a single time. Together, the top ten hold 9.5% to 10% of the sample.

What was sequenced was PBMCs. This clonotype was sampled from a man younger than 35 in good health and CMV-seropositive.

The CDR3 sequence is CASSEGGSAFF. The sequenced DNA is TGTGCCAGCAGTGAGGGTGGGAGTGCTTTCTTT. The chain joins TRBV2 to TRBJ1-1, with no D gene named confidently. The trim is 3 bases for V and 11 bases for J, with a gap of 10 bases between the germline ends. Spanning cysteine to phenylalanine, the CDR3 consists of 11 amino acids. CDR3 DNA only is kept here, 33 bases in frame from base 1. CDR1 is given as SNHLY and CDR2 as FYNNEI, both from the germline V gene.